Sequencing of this T cell receptor (beta chain) was carried out in a study of blood T cell repertoires in COVID-19 (dated by TCRdb to the early 2020s). With respect to the entire study: Collaborator samples came from the United States, Italy and Spain and covered acute and convalescent phases of COVID-19. HLA class I and class II types, where available, came from metadata supplied by the sample provider rather than from assay-based typing. The prospective study material was composed of cDNA or gDNA derived from T cells, B-cell-depleted T cells, or PBMCs. The repertoires were released in a freely available public database meant as a resource for research on the immune response to SARS-CoV-2. Deeply sampled blood TCRbeta repertoires from subjects exposed to, actively infected with, or recovered from COVID-19 were included in the dataset. The samples were drawn from the first 160 participants of the ongoing ImmuneRACE study and from about 1,200 subjects provided by 6 global collaborators. Sample metadata almost always included a de-identified subject ID, COVID-19 status, age in years and sex. Results the study describes overall, beyond this receptor: The amount of clinical and demographic metadata varied by source and participant and was provided uncurated.

The germline ends are 10 bases apart after V is trimmed by 0 bases and J by 4 bases. The CDR3 runs 14 residues from the cysteine to the phenylalanine. Of all the DNA, just the CDR3 is kept, 42 bases in frame from base 1. The germline V gene encodes CDR1 SGHRS and CDR2 YFSETQ. In the prospective study, participants were roughly 18 to 100 years old, resided in fewer than 25 geographic areas of the United States, and were enrolled through a virtual design. In the prospective study, cohorts were assigned on the basis of participant-reported clinical history obtained from a screening survey and a study questionnaire. In the prospective study, whole blood, serum and a nasopharyngeal or oropharyngeal swab were collected from each participant by mobile phlebotomists. Prospective study participants could optionally give additional blood draws and questionnaires over an approximately two-month period. Prospective study blood samples were shipped either frozen or at room temperature before DNA extraction.

Points on this clone: Its recognized antigen is unknown. No much larger clone exists at a distance of one base, and base qualities are not known.

TCRbeta CDR3 regions were amplified from genomic DNA by means of the immunoSEQ Assay, a bias-controlled multiplex PCR. The study's own analysis went as follows. The number of nucleated cells in each sample was estimated from the amplification of reference gene primers within the assay. Sequence reads were collapsed and filtered to measure the absolute abundance of every unique TCRbeta CDR3 rearrangement. For each sample, productive Simpson clonality was calculated as the square root of Simpson's diversity index over productive rearrangements. TCRdb's version of the immuneACCESS table is confined to in-frame rearrangements and falls short of the full clone set. An unresolved V gene accounts for under half of the shortfall where checked; the remainder is of unknown origin. The DNA was the basis for D and trimming; V, J and clone size are from that table. Within this sample are 200,000 to 250,000 clones, with about 86% of them counted one time only. Clones ranked in the top ten supply about 14% of the sample.

The chain uses TRBV5-1 and TRBJ1-1, with no confident D gene call. This TCR derives from a woman in her fifties or sixties with acute COVID-19. The specimen was PBMCs or T cells enriched from blood (not recorded which). The DNA is as follows: TGCGCCAGCAGCTTGGAGACGGGAGGCACTGAAGCTTTCTTT. Translated, it reads CASSLETGGTEAFF.